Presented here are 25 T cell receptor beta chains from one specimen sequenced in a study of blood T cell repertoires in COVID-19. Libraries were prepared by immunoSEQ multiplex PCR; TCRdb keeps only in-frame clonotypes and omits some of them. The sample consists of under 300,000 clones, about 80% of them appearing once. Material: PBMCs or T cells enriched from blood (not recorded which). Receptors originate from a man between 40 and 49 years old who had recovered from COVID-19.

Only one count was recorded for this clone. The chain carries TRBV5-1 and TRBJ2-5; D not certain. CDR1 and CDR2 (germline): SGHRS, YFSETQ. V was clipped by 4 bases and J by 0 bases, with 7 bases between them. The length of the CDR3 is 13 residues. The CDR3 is CASSRDNQETQYF. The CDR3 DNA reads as TGCGCCAGCAGCCGAGACAACCAAGAGACCCAGTACTTC. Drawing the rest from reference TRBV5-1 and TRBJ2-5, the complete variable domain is KAGVTQTPRYLIKTRGQQVTLSCSPISGHRSVSWYQQTPGQGLQFLFEYFSETQRNKGNFPGRFSGRQFSNSRSEMNVSTLELGDSALYLCASSRDNQETQYFGPGTRLLVL.

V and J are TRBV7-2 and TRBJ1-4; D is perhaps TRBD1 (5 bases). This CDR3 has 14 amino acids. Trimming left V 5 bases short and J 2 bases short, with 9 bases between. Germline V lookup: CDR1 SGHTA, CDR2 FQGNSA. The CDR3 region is CASSTGGTNEKLFF. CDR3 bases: TGTGCCAGCAGCACCGGGGGGACTAATGAAAAACTGTTTTTT.

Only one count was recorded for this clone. The CDR3 region is CASSSGGSNTEAFF. CDR3 DNA: TGTGCCAGCAGCTCCGGGGGGTCTAACACTGAAGCTTTCTTT. The rearrangement links TRBV7-9 to TRBJ1-1; possibly TRBD1 for D (5 bases). Trimming shortened V by 4 bases and J by 2 bases, and 11 bases separated the two germline ends. CDR3 length equals 14 residues. The germline gives CDR1 SEHNR, CDR2 FQNEAQ (reference sequence).

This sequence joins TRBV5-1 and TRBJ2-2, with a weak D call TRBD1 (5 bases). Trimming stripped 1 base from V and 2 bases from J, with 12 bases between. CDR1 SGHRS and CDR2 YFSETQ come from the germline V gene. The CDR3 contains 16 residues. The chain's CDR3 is CASSLQGFDNTGELFF. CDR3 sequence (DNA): TGCGCCAGCAGCTTGCAGGGTTTCGACAACACCGGGGAGCTGTTTTTT.

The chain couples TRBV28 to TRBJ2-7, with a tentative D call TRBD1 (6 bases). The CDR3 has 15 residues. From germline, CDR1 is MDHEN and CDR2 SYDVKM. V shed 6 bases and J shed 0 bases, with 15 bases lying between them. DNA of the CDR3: TGTGCCAGCAGCTGGGTCAGGGGAAGCTCCTACGAGCAGTACTTC. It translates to CASSWVRGSSYEQYF.

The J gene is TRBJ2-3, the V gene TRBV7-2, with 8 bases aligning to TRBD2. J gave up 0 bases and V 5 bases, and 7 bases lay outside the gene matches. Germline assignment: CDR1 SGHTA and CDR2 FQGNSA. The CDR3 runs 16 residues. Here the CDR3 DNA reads TGTGCCAGCAGCCCCTGGACTAGCCCTAGCACAGATACGCAGTATTTT. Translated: CASSPWTSPSTDTQYF.

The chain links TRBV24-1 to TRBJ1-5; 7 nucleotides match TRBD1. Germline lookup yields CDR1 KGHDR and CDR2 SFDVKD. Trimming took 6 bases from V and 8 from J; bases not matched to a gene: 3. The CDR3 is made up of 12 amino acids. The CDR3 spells CATSRGGKPQHF. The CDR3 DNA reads TGTGCCACCAGTAGAGGGGGCAAGCCCCAGCATTTT.

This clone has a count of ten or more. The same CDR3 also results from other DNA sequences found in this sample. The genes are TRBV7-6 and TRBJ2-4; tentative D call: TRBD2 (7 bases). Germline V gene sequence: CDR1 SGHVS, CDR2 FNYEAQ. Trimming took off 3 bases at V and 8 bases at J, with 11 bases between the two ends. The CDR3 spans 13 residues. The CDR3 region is CASSLGGQDIQYF. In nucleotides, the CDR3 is TGTGCCAGCAGCTTGGGGGGGCAGGACATTCAGTACTTC.

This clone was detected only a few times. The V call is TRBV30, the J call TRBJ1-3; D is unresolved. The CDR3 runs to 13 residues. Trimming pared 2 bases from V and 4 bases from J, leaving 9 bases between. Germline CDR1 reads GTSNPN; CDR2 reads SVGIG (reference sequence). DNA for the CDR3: TGTGCCTGGAGTTCGTCTTTCGGAAACACCATATATTTT. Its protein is CAWSSSFGNTIYF.

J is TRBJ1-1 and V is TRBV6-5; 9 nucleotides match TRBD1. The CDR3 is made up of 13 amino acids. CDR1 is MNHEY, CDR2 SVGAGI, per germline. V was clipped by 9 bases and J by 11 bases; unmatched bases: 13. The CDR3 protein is CASRMGQGLGAFF. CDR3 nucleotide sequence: TGTGCCAGTAGGATGGGACAGGGCCTCGGGGCTTTCTTT.

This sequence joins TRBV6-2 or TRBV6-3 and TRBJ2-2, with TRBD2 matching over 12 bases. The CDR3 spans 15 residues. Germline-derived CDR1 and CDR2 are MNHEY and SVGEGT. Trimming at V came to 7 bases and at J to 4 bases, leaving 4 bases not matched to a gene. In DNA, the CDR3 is TGTGCCAGCACCCCTAGCGGGAGGGTCACCGGGGAGCTGTTTTTT. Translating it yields CASTPSGRVTGELFF.

The CDR3 sequence is CASSQARQGPYEQYF. The CDR3 coding sequence is TGTGCCAGCAGCCAAGCCAGACAGGGACCCTACGAGCAGTACTTC. The V call is TRBV4-2, the J call TRBJ2-7; TRBD1 aligns across 7 bases. Germline CDR1 LGHNA, CDR2 YNFKEQ. J gave up 2 bases and V 1 base, and 5 bases lay outside the gene matches. CDR3 length: 15 amino acids.

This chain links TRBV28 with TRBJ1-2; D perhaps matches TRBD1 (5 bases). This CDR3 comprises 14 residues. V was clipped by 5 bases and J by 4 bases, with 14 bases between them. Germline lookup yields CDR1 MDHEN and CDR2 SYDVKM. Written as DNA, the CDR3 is TGTGCCAGCAGTACTTCCAGGGAAGTCTATGGCTACACCTTC. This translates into CASSTSREVYGYTF.

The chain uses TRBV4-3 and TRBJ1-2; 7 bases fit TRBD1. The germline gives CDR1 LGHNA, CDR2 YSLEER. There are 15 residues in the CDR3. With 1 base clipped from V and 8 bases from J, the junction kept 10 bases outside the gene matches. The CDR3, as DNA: TGCGCCAGCAGCCAAGTAGAAGGGGGCGCCTGGGGCTACACCTTC. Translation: CASSQVEGGAWGYTF.

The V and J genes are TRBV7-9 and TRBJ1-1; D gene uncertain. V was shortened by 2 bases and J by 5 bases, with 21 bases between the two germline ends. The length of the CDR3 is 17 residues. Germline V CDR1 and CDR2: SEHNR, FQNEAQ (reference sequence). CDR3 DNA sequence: TGTGCCAGCAGCTTACACGACCTAGGAGGGTTCGGAACTGAAGCTTTCTTT. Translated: CASSLHDLGGFGTEAFF.

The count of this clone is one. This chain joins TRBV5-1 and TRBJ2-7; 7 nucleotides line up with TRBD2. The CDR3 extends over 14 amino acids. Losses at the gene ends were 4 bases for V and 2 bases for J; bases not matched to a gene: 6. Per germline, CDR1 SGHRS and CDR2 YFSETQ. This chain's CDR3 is CASSTGGPPYEQYF. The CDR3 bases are TGCGCCAGCAGCACGGGGGGACCGCCCTACGAGCAGTACTTC.

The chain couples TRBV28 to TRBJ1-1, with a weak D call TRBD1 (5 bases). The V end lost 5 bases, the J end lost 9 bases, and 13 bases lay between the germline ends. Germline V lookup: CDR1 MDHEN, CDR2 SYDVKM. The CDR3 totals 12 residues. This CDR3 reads CASSPTGAKAFF. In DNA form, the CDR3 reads TGTGCCAGCAGTCCAACAGGAGCGAAAGCTTTCTTT.

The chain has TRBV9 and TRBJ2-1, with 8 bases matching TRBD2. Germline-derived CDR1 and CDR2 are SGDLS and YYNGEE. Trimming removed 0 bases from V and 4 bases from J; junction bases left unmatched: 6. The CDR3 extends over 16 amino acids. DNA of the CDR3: TGTGCCAGCAGCGTAGTAAGCGGGGGCTTTTACAATGAGCAGTTCTTC. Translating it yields CASSVVSGGFYNEQFF.

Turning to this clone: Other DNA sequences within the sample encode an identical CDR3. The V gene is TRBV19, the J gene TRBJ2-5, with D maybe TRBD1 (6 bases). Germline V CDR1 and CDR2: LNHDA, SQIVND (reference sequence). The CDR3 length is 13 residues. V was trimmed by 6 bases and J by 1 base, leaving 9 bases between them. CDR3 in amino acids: CASRDRGQETQYF. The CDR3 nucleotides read TGTGCCAGTAGGGACAGAGGCCAAGAGACCCAGTACTTC.

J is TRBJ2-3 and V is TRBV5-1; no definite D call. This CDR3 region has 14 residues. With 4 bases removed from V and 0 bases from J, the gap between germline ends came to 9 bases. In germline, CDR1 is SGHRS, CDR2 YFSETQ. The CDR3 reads CASSREYSTDTQYF. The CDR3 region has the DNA TGCGCCAGCAGCCGAGAATATAGCACAGATACGCAGTATTTT.

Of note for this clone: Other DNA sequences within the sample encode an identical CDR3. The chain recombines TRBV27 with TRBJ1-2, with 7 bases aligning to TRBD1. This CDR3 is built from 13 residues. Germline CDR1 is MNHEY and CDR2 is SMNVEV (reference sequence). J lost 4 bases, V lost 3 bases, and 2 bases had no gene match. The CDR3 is CASSLTGSYGYTF. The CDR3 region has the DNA TGTGCCAGCAGTTTGACAGGGAGCTATGGCTACACCTTC.

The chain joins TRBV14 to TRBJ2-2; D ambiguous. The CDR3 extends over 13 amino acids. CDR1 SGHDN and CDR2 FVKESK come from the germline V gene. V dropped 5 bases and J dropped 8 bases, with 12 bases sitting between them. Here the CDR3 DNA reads TGTGCCAGCAGCTCCGTCAGGCCGGGGGAGCTGTTTTTT. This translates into CASSSVRPGELFF.

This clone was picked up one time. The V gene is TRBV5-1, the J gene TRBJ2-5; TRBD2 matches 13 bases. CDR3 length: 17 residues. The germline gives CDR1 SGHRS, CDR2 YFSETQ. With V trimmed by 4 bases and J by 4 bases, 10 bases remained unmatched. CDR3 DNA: TGCGCCAGCAGCCCGACCGTACTAGCGGGAGGGGGAGAGACCCAGTACTTC. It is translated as CASSPTVLAGGGETQYF.

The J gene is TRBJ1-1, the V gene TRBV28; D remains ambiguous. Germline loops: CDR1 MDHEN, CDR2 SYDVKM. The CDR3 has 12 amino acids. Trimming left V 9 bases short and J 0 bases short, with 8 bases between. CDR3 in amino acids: CASKLLNTEAFF. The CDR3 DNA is TGTGCCAGTAAACTATTGAACACTGAAGCTTTCTTT.

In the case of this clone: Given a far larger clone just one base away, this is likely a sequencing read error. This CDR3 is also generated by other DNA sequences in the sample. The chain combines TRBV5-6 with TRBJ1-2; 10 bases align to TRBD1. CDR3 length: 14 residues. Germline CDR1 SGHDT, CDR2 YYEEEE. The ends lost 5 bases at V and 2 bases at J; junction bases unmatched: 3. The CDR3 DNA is TGTGCCAGCAGTTGGGACAGGGGAAACTATGGCTACACCTTC. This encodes CASSWDRGNYGYTF.